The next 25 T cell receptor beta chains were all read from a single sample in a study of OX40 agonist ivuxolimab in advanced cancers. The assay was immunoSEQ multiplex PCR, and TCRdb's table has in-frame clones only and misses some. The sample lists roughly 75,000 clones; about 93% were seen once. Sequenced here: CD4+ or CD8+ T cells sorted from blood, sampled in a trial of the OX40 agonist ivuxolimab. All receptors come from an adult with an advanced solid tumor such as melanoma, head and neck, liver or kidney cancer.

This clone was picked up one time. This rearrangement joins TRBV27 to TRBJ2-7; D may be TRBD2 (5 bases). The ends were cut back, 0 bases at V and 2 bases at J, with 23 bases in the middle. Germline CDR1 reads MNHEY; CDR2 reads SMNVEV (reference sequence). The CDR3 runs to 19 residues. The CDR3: CASSLSWGVEVVPTYEQYF. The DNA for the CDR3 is TGTGCCAGCAGTTTATCGTGGGGAGTTGAAGTTGTCCCGACCTACGAGCAGTACTTC.

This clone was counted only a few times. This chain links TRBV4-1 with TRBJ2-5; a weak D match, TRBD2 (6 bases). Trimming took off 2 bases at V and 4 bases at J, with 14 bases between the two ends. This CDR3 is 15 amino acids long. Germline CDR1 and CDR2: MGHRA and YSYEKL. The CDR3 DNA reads TGCGCCAGCAGCCAACTCCTAGCGTTGGGAGAGACCCAGTACTTC. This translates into CASSQLLALGETQYF.

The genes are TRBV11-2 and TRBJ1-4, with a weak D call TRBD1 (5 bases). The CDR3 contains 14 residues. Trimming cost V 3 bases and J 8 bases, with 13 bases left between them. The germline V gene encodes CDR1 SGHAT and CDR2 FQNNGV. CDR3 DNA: TGTGCCAGCAGCTTGGAAGCAGGGAAGGAAAAACTGTTTTTT. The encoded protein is CASSLEAGKEKLFF.

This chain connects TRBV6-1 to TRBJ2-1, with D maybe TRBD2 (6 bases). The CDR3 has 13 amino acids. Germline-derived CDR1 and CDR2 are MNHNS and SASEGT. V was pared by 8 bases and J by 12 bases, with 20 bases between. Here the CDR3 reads CASAGTPARGQFF. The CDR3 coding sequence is TGTGCCAGCGCTGGGACTCCCGCTAGAGGGCAGTTCTTC.

The DNA for the CDR3 is TGTGCCAGCAGTTCAGACAGGGGGCGGGATTCACCCCTCCACTTT. Residues: CASSSDRGRDSPLHF. This chain uses TRBV27 with TRBJ1-6; 10 bases line up with TRBD1. Germline CDR1 reads MNHEY; CDR2 reads SMNVEV (reference sequence). The CDR3 has 15 amino acids. The V segment lost 4 bases and the J segment 8 bases; nucleotides outside the gene matches: 5.

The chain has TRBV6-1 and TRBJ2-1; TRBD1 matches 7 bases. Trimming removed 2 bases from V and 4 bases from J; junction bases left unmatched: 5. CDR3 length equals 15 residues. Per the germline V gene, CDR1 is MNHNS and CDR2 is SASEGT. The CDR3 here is CASSEYDREYNEQFF. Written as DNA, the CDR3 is TGTGCCAGCAGTGAATACGACAGGGAATACAATGAGCAGTTCTTC.

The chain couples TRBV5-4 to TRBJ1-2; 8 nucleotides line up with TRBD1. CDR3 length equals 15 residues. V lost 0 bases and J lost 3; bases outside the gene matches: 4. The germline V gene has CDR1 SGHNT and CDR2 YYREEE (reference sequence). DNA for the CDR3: TGTGCCAGCAGCTTGGTATCAGGGGGCGACTATGGCTACACCTTC. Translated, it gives CASSLVSGGDYGYTF.

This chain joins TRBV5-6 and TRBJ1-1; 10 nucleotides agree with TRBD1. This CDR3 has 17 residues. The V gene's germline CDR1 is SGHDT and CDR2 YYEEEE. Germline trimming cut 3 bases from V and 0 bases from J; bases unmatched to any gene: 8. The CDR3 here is CASSWGQGFTMNTEAFF. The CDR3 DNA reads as TGTGCCAGCAGCTGGGGACAGGGGTTCACGATGAACACTGAAGCTTTCTTT.

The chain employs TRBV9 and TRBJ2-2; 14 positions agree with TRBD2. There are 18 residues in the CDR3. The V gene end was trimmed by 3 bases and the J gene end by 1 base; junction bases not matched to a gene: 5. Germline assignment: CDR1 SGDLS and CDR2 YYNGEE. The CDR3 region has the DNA TGTGCCAGCAGCGCCCTAGGACTAGCGGGGGGGAACACCGGGGAGCTGTTTTTT. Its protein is CASSALGLAGGNTGELFF.

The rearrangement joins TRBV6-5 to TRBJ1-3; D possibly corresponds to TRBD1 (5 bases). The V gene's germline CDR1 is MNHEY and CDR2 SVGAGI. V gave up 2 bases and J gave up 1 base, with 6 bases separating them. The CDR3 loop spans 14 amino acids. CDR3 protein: CASSYAGSGNTIYF. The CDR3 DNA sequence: TGTGCCAGCAGTTACGCAGGGTCTGGAAACACCATATATTTT.

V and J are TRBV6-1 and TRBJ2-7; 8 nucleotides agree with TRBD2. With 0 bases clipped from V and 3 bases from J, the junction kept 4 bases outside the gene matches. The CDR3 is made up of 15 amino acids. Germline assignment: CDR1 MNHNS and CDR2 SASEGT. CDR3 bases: TGTGCCAGCAGTGAAGCTGAGCGGGAGTTCTACGAGCAGTACTTC. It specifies CASSEAEREFYEQYF.

The CDR3 region has the DNA TGTGCCAGTAGTCCATTCGGGACTTCGGGCAATCAGCCCCAGCATTTT. Protein: CASSPFGTSGNQPQHF. This chain links TRBV19 with TRBJ1-5, with D maybe TRBD1 (5 bases). Germline CDR1 is LNHDA and CDR2 is SQIVND (reference sequence). V was shortened by 5 bases and J by 2 bases, with 16 bases between the two germline ends. There are 16 residues in the CDR3.

The CDR3 DNA follows: TGTGCCAGCAGTGACTGGACTAGTCTCCAAGAGACCCAGTACTTC. Amino acid sequence: CASSDWTSLQETQYF. The chain employs TRBV6-1 and TRBJ2-5; 7 bases align to TRBD2. CDR1 and CDR2 from the germline V gene are MNHNS and SASEGT. The trim removed 3 bases at V and 1 base at J, leaving 5 bases unmatched. The CDR3 extends over 15 amino acids.

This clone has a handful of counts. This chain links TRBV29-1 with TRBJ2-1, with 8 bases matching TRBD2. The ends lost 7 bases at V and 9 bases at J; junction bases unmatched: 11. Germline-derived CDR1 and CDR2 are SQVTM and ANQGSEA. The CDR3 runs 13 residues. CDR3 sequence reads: CSARLASGPEQFF. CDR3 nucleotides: TGCAGCGCGAGACTAGCGTCAGGCCCTGAGCAGTTCTTC.

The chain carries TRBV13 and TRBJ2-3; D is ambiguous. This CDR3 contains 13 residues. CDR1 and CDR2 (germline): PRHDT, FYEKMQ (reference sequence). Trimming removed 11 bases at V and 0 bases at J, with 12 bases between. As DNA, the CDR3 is TGTGCCGGCCGACTGTGGAGCACAGATACGCAGTATTTT. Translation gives CAGRLWSTDTQYF.

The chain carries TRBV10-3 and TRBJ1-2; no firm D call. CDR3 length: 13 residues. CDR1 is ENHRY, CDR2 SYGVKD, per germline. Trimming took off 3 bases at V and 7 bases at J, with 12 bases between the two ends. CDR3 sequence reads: CAISDSGWGGYTF. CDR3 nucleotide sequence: TGTGCCATCAGTGATTCCGGGTGGGGTGGCTACACCTTC.

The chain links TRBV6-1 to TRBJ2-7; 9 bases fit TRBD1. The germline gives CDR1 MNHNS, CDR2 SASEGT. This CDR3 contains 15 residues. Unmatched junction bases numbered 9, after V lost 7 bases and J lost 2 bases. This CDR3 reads CASTWGQGLTYEQYF. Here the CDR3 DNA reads TGTGCCAGCACTTGGGGACAGGGACTTACCTACGAGCAGTACTTC.

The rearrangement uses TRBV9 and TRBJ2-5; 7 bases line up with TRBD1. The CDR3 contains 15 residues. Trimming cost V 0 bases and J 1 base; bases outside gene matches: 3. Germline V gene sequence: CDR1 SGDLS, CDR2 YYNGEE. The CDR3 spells CASSVAGTVQETQYF. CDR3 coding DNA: TGTGCCAGCAGCGTAGCAGGGACAGTCCAAGAGACCCAGTACTTC.

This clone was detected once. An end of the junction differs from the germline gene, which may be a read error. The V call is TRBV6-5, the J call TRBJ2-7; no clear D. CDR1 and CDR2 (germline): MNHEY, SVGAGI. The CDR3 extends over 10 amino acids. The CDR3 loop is CPSGWYEQYF. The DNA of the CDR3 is TGTCCCAGTGGGTGGTACGAGCAGTACTTC.

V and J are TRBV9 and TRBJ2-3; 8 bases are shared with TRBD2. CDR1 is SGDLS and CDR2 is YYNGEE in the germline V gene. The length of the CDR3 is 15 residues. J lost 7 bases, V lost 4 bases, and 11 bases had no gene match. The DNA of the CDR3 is TGTGCCAGCAGCCCCGTCAGCGGGGGCTTACATACGCAGTATTTT. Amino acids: CASSPVSGGLHTQYF.

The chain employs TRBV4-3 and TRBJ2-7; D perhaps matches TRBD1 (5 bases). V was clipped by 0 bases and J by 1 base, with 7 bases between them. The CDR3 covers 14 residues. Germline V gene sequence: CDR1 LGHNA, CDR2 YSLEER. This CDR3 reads CASSQEPGSYEQYF. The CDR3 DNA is TGCGCCAGCAGCCAAGAGCCAGGGTCCTACGAGCAGTACTTC.

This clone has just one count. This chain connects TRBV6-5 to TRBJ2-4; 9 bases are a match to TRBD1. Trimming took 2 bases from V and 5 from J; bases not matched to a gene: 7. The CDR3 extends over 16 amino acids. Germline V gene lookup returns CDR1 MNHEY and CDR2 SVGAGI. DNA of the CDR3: TGTGCCAGCAGTTACCGCCCCCGACAGGGGGAAAACATTCAGTACTTC. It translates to CASSYRPRQGENIQYF.

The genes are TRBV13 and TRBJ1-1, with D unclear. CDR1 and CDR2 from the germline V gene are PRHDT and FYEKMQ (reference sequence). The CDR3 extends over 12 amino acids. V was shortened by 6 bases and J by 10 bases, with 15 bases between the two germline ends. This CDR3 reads CASSIVPEGAFF. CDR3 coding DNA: TGTGCCAGCAGTATTGTCCCGGAAGGAGCTTTCTTT.

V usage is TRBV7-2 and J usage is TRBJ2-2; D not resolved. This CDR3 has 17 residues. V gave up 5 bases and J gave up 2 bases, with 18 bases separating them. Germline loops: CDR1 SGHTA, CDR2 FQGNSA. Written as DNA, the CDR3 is TGTGCCAGCAGCCCGCCCCGTCCCGACCGAAACACCGGGGAGCTGTTTTTT. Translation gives CASSPPRPDRNTGELFF.

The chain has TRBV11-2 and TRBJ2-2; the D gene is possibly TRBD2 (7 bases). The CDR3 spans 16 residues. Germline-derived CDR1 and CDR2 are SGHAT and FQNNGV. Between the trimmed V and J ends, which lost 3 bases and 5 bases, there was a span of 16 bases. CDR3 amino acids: CASSFIPGGATGELFF. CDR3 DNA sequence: TGTGCCAGCAGCTTTATCCCGGGGGGCGCGACCGGGGAGCTGTTTTTT.